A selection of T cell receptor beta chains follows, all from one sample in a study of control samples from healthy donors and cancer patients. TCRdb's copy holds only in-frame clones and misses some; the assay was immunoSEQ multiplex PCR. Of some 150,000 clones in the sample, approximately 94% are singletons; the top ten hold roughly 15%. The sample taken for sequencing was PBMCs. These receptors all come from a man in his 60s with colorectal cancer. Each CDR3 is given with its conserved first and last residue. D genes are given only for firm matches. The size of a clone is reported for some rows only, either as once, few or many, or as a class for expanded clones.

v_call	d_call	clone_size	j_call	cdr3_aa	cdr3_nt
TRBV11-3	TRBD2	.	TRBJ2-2	CASSISGGPTGELFF	TGTGCCAGCAGCATATCGGGGGGGCCCACCGGGGAGCTGTTTTTT
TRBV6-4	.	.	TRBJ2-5	CASMRGVAETQYF	TGTGCCAGCATGCGTGGGGTGGCAGAGACCCAGTACTTC
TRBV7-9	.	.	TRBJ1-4	CASSPRDGRREKLFF	TGTGCCAGCAGCCCACGGGACGGTCGGAGGGAAAAACTGTTTTTT
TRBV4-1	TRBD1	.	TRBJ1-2	CASSQGQGANYGYTF	TGCGCCAGCAGCCAAGGACAGGGGGCAAACTATGGCTACACCTTC
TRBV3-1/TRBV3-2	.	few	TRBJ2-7	CASSPSSYEQYF	TGTGCCAGCAGCCCGAGCTCCTACGAGCAGTACTTC
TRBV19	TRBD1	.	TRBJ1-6	CASSARDRSSPLHF	TGTGCCAGTAGTGCCCGGGACAGAAGTTCACCCCTCCACTTT
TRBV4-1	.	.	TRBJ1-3	CASSQEWGVGNTIYF	TGCGCCAGCAGCCAAGAATGGGGGGTGGGAAACACCATATATTTT
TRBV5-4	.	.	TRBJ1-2	CASSLDQVLYGYTF	TGTGCCAGCAGCTTGGATCAGGTGCTCTATGGCTACACCTTC
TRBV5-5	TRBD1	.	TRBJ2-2	CASSNYDRGRTGELFF	TGTGCCAGCAGCAACTACGACAGGGGGCGGACCGGGGAGCTGTTTTTT
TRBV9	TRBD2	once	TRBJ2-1	CASSKTSVGTNEQFF	TGTGCCAGCAGCAAAACTAGCGTAGGGACCAATGAGCAGTTCTTC
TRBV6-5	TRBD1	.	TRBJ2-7	CASSYEQGSYEQYF	TGTGCCAGCAGCTATGAACAGGGGTCGTACGAGCAGTACTTC
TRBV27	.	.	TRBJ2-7	CASSLTGSSYEQYF	TGTGCCAGCAGTCTGACAGGTAGCTCCTACGAGCAGTACTTC
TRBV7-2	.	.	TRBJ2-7	CASSGFSYEQYF	TGTGCCAGCAGCGGGTTCTCCTACGAGCAGTACTTC
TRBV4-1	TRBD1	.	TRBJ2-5	CASSQGPLTGWKETQYF	TGCGCCAGCAGCCAAGGCCCCCTGACAGGGTGGAAAGAGACCCAGTACTTC
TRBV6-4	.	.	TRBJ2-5	CASSGQGGETQYF	TGTGCCAGCAGTGGACAGGGAGGGGAGACCCAGTACTTC
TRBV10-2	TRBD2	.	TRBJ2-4	CASNPGLAGNIQYF	TGCGCCAGCAATCCGGGACTAGCGGGAAACATTCAGTACTTC
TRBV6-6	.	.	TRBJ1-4	CASRGQINEKLFF	TGTGCCAGCAGGGGCCAGATTAATGAAAAACTGTTTTTT
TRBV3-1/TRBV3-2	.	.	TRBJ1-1	CASSQGGTEAFF	TGTGCCAGCAGCCAAGGTGGAACTGAAGCTTTCTTT
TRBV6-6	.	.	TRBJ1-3	CAAWGVFSGNTIYF	TGTGCCGCGTGGGGAGTCTTCTCTGGAAACACCATATATTTT
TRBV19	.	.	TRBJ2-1	CASSGDRSYNEQFF	TGTGCCAGTAGTGGGGACCGCTCCTACAATGAGCAGTTCTTC
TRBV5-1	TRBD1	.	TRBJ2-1	CASSLRTGPSYNEQFF	TGCGCCAGCAGCTTGCGGACAGGGCCCTCCTACAATGAGCAGTTCTTC
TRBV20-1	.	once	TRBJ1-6	CSASRRALDNSPLHF	TGCAGTGCTAGTCGACGGGCGTTGGATAATTCACCCCTCCACTTT
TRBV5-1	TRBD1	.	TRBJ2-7	CASSPGTGGREQYF	TGCGCCAGCAGCCCCGGGACAGGGGGCCGCGAGCAGTACTTC
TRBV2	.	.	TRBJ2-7	CASSPDLYYEQYF	TGTGCCAGCAGTCCGGACCTTTACTACGAGCAGTACTTC
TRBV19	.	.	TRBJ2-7	CASSEGYEQYF	TGTGCCAGTAGTGAGGGTTACGAGCAGTACTTC
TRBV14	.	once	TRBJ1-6	CASSQDIPNSPLHF	TGTGCCAGCAGCCAAGACATTCCTAATTCACCCCTCCACTTT
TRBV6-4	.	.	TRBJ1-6	CASSVSSYNSPLHF	TGTGCCAGCAGTGTCAGCTCCTATAATTCACCCCTCCACTTT
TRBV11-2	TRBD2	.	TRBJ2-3	CASSLAPSGGNTDTQYF	TGTGCCAGCAGCTTAGCTCCTAGCGGGGGGAACACAGATACGCAGTATTTT
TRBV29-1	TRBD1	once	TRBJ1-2	CSGRGQGNSYTF	TGCAGCGGTCGGGGACAGGGGAATAGCTACACCTTC
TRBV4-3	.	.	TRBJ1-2	CASSREHLINYGYTF	TGCGCCAGCAGCCGGGAGCACCTGATTAACTATGGCTACACCTTC
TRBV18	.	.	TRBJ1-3	CASSPLTAGNTIYF	TGTGCCAGCTCACCATTAACGGCTGGAAACACCATATATTTT
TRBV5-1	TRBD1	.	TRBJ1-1	CASSSQGASTEAFF	TGCGCCAGCAGCTCCCAGGGGGCCTCCACTGAAGCTTTCTTT
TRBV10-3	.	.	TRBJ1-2	CAISERDNYGYTF	TGTGCCATCAGTGAGAGGGACAACTATGGCTACACCTTC
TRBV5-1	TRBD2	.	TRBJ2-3	CASRPRAGASTDTQYF	TGCGCCAGCAGACCTCGAGCGGGAGCTAGCACAGATACGCAGTATTTT
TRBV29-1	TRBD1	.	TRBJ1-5	CSAGQGGNQPQHF	TGCAGCGCCGGACAGGGAGGAAATCAGCCCCAGCATTTT
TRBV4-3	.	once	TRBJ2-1	CASSQAGDEQFF	TGCGCCAGCAGCCAAGCGGGGGACGAGCAGTTCTTC
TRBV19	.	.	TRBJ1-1	CASIPGDKQGTYTEAFF	TGTGCCAGTATTCCCGGAGACAAACAGGGTACGTACACTGAAGCTTTCTTT
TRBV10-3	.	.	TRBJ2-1	CAISDMAGSSYNEQFF	TGTGCCATCAGTGATATGGCGGGGAGCTCCTACAATGAGCAGTTCTTC
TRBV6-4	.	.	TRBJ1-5	CASSVKGYCNQPQHF	TGTGCCAGCAGTGTAAAAGGGTATTGCAATCAGCCCCAGCATTTT
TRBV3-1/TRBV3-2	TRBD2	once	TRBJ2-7	CASSQAAGGYEQYF	TGTGCCAGCAGCCAAGCAGCGGGGGGTTACGAGCAGTACTTC
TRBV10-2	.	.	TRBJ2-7	CASSEVPGVPQYF	TGCGCCAGCAGTGAGGTCCCAGGGGTCCCGCAGTACTTC
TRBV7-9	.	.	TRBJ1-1	CASILVGNTEAFF	TGTGCCAGCATCTTAGTAGGGAACACTGAAGCTTTCTTT
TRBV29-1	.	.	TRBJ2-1	CSVQPGLRRYNEQFF	TGCAGCGTTCAACCGGGACTGAGACGATACAATGAGCAGTTCTTC
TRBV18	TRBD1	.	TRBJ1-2	CASSPWVDRVDGYTF	TGTGCCAGCTCACCGTGGGTGGACAGGGTGGATGGCTACACCTTC
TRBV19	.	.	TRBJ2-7	CASSKAYGGSYEQYF	TGTGCCAGTAGTAAGGCATACGGGGGCTCCTACGAGCAGTACTTC
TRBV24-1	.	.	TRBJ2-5	CATSDSRGETQYF	TGTGCCACCAGTGATTCAAGGGGGGAGACCCAGTACTTC
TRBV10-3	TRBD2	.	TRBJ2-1	CAISPRGGPSSYNEQFF	TGTGCCATCAGCCCCCGGGGAGGGCCGAGCTCCTACAATGAGCAGTTCTTC
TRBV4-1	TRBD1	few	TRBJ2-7	CASSQGQGDEQYF	TGCGCCAGCAGCCAGGGACAGGGTGACGAGCAGTACTTC
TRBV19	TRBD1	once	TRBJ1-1	CASTGQGALMNTEAFF	TGTGCCAGTACGGGACAGGGGGCCCTTATGAACACTGAAGCTTTCTTT
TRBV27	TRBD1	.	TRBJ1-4	CASSRGTGTGGKERQLFF	TGTGCCAGCAGTAGAGGAACCGGGACAGGGGGCAAAGAGCGACAACTGTTTTTT
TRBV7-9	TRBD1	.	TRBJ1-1	CASGQGMNTEAFF	TGTGCCAGCGGACAGGGAATGAACACTGAAGCTTTCTTT
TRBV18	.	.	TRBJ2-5	CASSPASRETQYF	TGTGCCAGCTCACCCGCCTCTCGAGAGACCCAGTACTTC
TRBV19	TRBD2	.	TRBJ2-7	CASAAGRAYEQYF	TGTGCCAGTGCGGCAGGGAGGGCTTACGAGCAGTACTTC
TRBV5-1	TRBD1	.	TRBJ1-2	CASSLGPGQGLGGGYTF	TGCGCCAGCAGCTTGGGTCCTGGACAGGGCCTCGGAGGTGGCTACACCTTC
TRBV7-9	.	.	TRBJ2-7	CASSNLGGGEQYF	TGTGCCAGCAGCAACTTAGGTGGCGGCGAGCAGTACTTC
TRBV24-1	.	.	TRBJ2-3	CATSDRLDTQYF	TGTGCCACCAGTGATCGACTGGATACGCAGTATTTT
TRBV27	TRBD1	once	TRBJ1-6	CASSLQGDNSPLHF	TGTGCCAGCAGTTTACAGGGGGATAATTCACCCCTCCACTTT